One sample yielded the 11 T cell receptor beta chains listed below, sequenced in a study of OX40 agonist ivuxolimab in advanced cancers. Libraries were prepared by immunoSEQ multiplex PCR; TCRdb keeps only in-frame clonotypes and omits some of them. In the table there are tens of thousands of clones, approximately 85% of which are singletons. The source was CD4+ or CD8+ T cells sorted from blood, collected in a trial of the OX40 agonist ivuxolimab. The receptors were gathered from an adult with an advanced solid tumor such as melanoma, head and neck, liver or kidney cancer.

J is TRBJ1-3 and V is TRBV28; 7 bases map to TRBD1. The V segment lost 8 bases and the J segment 0 bases; nucleotides outside the gene matches: 10. The CDR3 consists of 16 residues. The germline CDR1 and CDR2 sequences are MDHEN and SYDVKM. In nucleotides, the CDR3 is TGTGCCAGCCGAGCCGGGACAGTCCACTCTGGAAACACCATATATTTT. Protein product: CASRAGTVHSGNTIYF.

The rearrangement joins TRBV10-1 to TRBJ2-1; 9 bases agree with TRBD1. The germline V gene encodes CDR1 WNHNN and CDR2 SYGVQD (reference sequence). The trim removed 5 bases at V and 9 bases at J, leaving 11 bases unmatched. There are 15 residues in the CDR3. The chain's CDR3 is CASSRGTGGYAEQFF. Written as DNA, the CDR3 is TGCGCCAGCAGTAGAGGCACAGGGGGCTACGCTGAGCAGTTCTTC.

The V gene is TRBV29-1, the J gene TRBJ2-1, with 9 bases aligning to TRBD1. V lost 7 bases and J lost 3; bases outside the gene matches: 4. This CDR3 is built from 13 residues. CDR1 and CDR2 from the germline V gene are SQVTM and ANQGSEA. CDR3 loop: CSADRGVYNEQFF. CDR3 sequence (DNA): TGCAGCGCGGACAGGGGAGTCTACAATGAGCAGTTCTTC.

V gene TRBV29-1 combines with J gene TRBJ2-3; TRBD2 matches at 7 bases. V was clipped by 1 base and J by 4 bases; unmatched bases: 8. This CDR3 has 15 amino acids. CDR1 and CDR2 (germline): SQVTM, ANQGSEA. In DNA form, the CDR3 reads TGCAGCGTTGAAGCTTTGCGGGAGTCGGCAGATACGCAGTATTTT. Translated, it gives CSVEALRESADTQYF.

This clone was found once. The rearrangement uses TRBV15 and TRBJ2-3, with 8 bases that match TRBD2. Trimming cost V 3 bases and J 1 base; bases outside gene matches: 3. CDR3 length: 15 residues. Germline values: CDR1 LNHNV, CDR2 YYDKDF (reference sequence). The DNA for the CDR3 is TGTGCCACCAGCAGGGCTAGCGGGCGCACAGATACGCAGTATTTT. This codes for CATSRASGRTDTQYF.

The chain uses TRBV2 and TRBJ1-1, with TRBD1 as a possible D gene (6 bases). The V end lost 3 bases, the J end lost 9 bases, and 14 bases lay between the germline ends. The CDR3 has 13 amino acids. Germline assignment: CDR1 SNHLY and CDR2 FYNNEI. The CDR3 loop reads CASSDGGVSKAFF. In DNA form, the CDR3 reads TGTGCCAGCAGTGACGGGGGCGTCTCGAAAGCTTTCTTT.

The chain joins TRBV6-6 to TRBJ1-6; possible D gene TRBD1, 6 bases. The CDR3 extends over 14 amino acids. Per germline, CDR1 MNHNY and CDR2 SVGAGI (reference sequence). V was trimmed by 5 bases and J by 5 bases, leaving 10 bases between them. CDR3 protein: CASSLQGNNSPLHF. CDR3 DNA: TGTGCCAGCAGTCTCCAGGGGAATAATTCACCCCTCCACTTT.

The chain employs TRBV18 and TRBJ2-6; no firm D call. The CDR3 extends over 15 amino acids. CDR1 and CDR2 from the germline V gene are KGHSH and LQKENI. The germline V and J ends were trimmed by 3 bases and 2 bases, with 8 bases remaining between them. The CDR3 DNA reads as TGTGCCAGCTCACCGGACGTTCCTGGGGCCAACGTCCTGACTTTC. Translation gives CASSPDVPGANVLTF.

The V and J genes are TRBV15 and TRBJ2-5; no firm D call. Germline lookup yields CDR1 LNHNV and CDR2 YYDKDF (reference sequence). The V end was cut by 3 bases, the J end by 0 bases, with 20 bases between. This CDR3 spans 18 amino acids. CDR3 DNA sequence: TGTGCCACCAGCAGTGGCCTGGACCTTACCTTTAACCAAGAGACCCAGTACTTC. As protein: CATSSGLDLTFNQETQYF.

J is TRBJ2-7 and V is TRBV11-3; no reliable D call. Trimming took off 3 bases at V and 8 bases at J, with 5 bases between the two ends. From germline, CDR1 is SGHNT and CDR2 YENEEA. The CDR3 contains 10 residues. The CDR3 coding sequence is TGTGCCAGCAGCTTTGACAAGCAGTACTTC. Its protein is CASSFDKQYF.

The chain carries TRBV5-1 and TRBJ1-2; possible D gene TRBD1, 6 bases. Trimming took 3 bases from V and 5 from J, leaving 14 bases between them. Germline CDR1 and CDR2: SGHRS and YFSETQ. The CDR3 totals 14 residues. In DNA, the CDR3 is TGCGCCAGCAGCTCCCTGGAGGGGGGGTATGGCTACACCTTC. It yields the protein CASSSLEGGYGYTF. The complete variable domain, with remaining parts taken from reference TRBV5-1 and TRBJ1-2, reads KAGVTQTPRYLIKTRGQQVTLSCSPISGHRSVSWYQQTPGQGLQFLFEYFSETQRNKGNFPGRFSGRQFSNSRSEMNVSTLELGDSALYLCASSSLEGGYGYTFGSGTRLTVV.